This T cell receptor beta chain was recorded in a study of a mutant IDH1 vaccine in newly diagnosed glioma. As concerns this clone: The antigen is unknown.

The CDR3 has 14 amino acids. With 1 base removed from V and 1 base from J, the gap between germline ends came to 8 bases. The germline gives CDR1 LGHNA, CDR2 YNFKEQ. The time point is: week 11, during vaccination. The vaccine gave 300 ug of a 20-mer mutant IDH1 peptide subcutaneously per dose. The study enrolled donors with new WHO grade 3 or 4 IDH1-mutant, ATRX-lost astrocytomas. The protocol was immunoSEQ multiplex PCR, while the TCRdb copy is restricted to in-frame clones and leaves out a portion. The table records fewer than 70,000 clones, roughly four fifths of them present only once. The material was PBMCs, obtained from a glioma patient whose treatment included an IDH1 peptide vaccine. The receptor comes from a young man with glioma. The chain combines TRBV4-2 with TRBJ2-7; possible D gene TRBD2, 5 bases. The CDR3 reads CASSQGGRSYEQYF. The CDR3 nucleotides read TGTGCCAGCAGCCAAGGTGGGAGATCCTACGAGCAGTACTTC.